The source of this T cell receptor beta chain is a study of spatial heterogeneity in lung cancer. Overall study context: Compared with alpha-chain sequences, beta-chain sequences were consistently detected in greater numbers. Study-wide points: At tumor resection, ubiquitous expanded TCRs were detected in blood more often than later.

Each molecule of TCR cDNA was tagged with one unique molecular identifier. TCRdb reprocessed the 5' RACE reads via MiXCR and lists one record per CDR3 protein. The sample lists 30,000 to 40,000 distinct CDR3 sequences; 4% to 6% were seen once. V was cut by 4 bases and J by 1 base, with 16 bases left in between. The CDR3 spans 15 residues. Germline CDR1 DFQATT, CDR2 SNEGSKA (reference sequence). This clonotype was seen ten or more times. Its antigen is as yet unknown. The time point was: sample taken at primary tumor resection. The authors sequenced whole RNA from tumor, nontumor lung or frozen PBMC without sorting.

This receptor was taken from a female donor with early-stage non-small cell lung cancer. This sequence joins TRBV20-1 and TRBJ2-5; maybe TRBD1 (6 bases). Sequences were derived from PBMCs, sampled at surgery. The CDR3 bases are TGCAGTGCTACACTGGACAGCCATACCCAAGAGACCCAGTACTTC. Amino acid sequence: CSATLDSHTQETQYF.